The subject of this entry is one T cell receptor beta chain. This clonotype showed up many times. Its binding antigen is unknown. One base away there is no much larger clone; base qualities are not given. This beta chain was picked up by a library intended for alpha chains and is off target, so its count carries little meaning. The sample's time point label, in plain terms: sample taken at primary tumor resection. For TCR sequencing, whole RNA was extracted from tumor and nontumor lung tissue, or from cryopreserved PBMC samples, and no cell sorting was done. Donors were under 95 patients with early-stage, untreated non-small cell lung cancer from the lung TRACERx cohort. Only patients for whom sufficient RNA was available from at least two tumor regions were selected for TCR sequencing. A lung pathologist reviewed the tumor and adjacent nontumor lung specimens before the specimens were selected. This record belongs to a study of spatial heterogeneity in lung cancer (dated by TCRdb to between 2018 and 2021). At the level of the whole study: Beta-chain transcripts were consistently detected in greater numbers than alpha-chain transcripts, which likely reflected higher beta-chain transcript abundance. Both alpha and beta chains were TCR-sequenced in samples taken at surgery, namely 220 tumor regions, roughly 64 matched nontumor lung samples and 45 to 60 PBMC samples. The study quantitatively compared TCR alpha and beta repertoires across multiple tumor regions, matched nontumor lung and blood in non-small cell lung cancer. In the raw uncorrected reads, each unique combination of TCR and UMI appeared more than ten times on average. Nonsynonymous mutation counts, determined by whole-exome sequencing of tumor tissue, were related to features of the TCR repertoire.

The library was prepared using 5' RACE. Reads for this sample came from a NextSeq 500. In the TCR library protocol, a unique molecular identifier was attached to each TCR cDNA molecule so that PCR and sequencing errors could be corrected. Regarding the original processing steps: TCR identification, UMI-based error correction and CDR3 extraction were performed with Decombinator tools. Expanded TCRs were defined as those above a frequency of 2 per 1,000, corresponding to the top 1% of the tumor frequency distribution. Each repertoire was subsampled 100 times to 5,000 TCRs, after which Renyi diversity was computed with the R vegan package. CDR3 similarity networks were built from amino acid triplet string-kernel similarity, connecting CDR3s with pairwise similarity above 0.82. TCRdb's own reprocessing of the public reads used fastp at Q25 and MiXCR and kept productive beta chains. When rows share a CDR3 protein, they turn into one entry using the most common DNA and genes. TCRdb, not the original authors, processed these V and J calls. For this sample the table gives some 6,900 distinct CDR3 sequences, of which roughly 3.8% were detected only once. The ten largest clones represent about 23% of the sample.

CDR1 and CDR2, per the germline V gene, are SGHTA and FQGTGA. Its CDR3 holds 13 amino acids, cysteine through phenylalanine. Left in the record is the CDR3 DNA by itself, 39 bases read in frame from the first base. The junction shows trimming of 5 bases on V and 6 bases on J, and the gene matches do not reach 3 bases of it. Overall study results and their limits: Confirming at a functional level the hypothesis that regional TCRs recognize regional mutations was considered to require additional single-cell paired TCR alpha and beta sequencing.

This sequence was found in a female donor with early-stage non-small cell lung cancer. The chain is encoded by TRBV7-3 joined to TRBJ1-2, with TRBD1 matching 10 junction bases. The sequenced sample was normal lung tissue next to the tumor, obtained at surgery. The CDR3 has the sequence CASSRDRGNGYTF. In nucleotides, the sequence is TGTGCCAGCAGCCGGGACAGGGGTAATGGCTACACCTTC.